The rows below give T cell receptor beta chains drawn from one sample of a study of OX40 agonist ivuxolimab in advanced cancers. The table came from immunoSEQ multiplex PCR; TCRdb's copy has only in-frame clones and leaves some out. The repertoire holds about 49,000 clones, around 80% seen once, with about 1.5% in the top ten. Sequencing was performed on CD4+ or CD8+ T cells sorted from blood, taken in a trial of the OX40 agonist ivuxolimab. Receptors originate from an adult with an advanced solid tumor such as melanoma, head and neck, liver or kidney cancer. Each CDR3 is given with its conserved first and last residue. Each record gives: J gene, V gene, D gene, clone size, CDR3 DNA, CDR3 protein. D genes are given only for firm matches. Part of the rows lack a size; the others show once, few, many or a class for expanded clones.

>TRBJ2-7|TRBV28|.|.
TGTGCCAGCAGTTCACAGCGGCACTCCTACGAGCAGTACTTC
CASSSQRHSYEQYF
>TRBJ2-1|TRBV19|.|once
TGTGCCAGTAGTCGCCTGGGTGACGGAGGCTACAATGAGCAGTTCTTC
CASSRLGDGGYNEQFF
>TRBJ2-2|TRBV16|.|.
TGTGCCAGCCACTGGACAGTAAACACCGGGGAGCTGTTTTTT
CASHWTVNTGELFF
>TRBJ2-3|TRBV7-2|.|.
TGTGCCAGCAGCTTAGCGGCAGGGATAGATACGCAGTATTTT
CASSLAAGIDTQYF
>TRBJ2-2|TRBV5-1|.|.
TGCGCCAGCAGCTTTAAGTCCGGGGACGGGGAGCTGTTTTTT
CASSFKSGDGELFF
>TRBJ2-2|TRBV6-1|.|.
TGTGCCAGCAGTGCCACCGGGGAGCTGTTTTTT
CASSATGELFF
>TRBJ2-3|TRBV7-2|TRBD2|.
TGTGCCAGCAGCCCGGGACTAGCGGACCCGACGCAGTATTTT
CASSPGLADPTQYF
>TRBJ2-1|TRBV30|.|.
TGTGCCTGGAGTGTAGGGGGGGCAGGGGAAGGCAATGAGCAGTTCTTC
CAWSVGGAGEGNEQFF
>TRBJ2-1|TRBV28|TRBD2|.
TGTGCCAGCAGATCAATGGGACTAGCGGGAGGAACGTCCTACAATGAGCAGTTCTTC
CASRSMGLAGGTSYNEQFF
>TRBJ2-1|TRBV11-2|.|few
TGTGCCAGCAGCTTAGATAGAACTAATGAGCAGTTCTTC
CASSLDRTNEQFF
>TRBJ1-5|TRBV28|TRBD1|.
TGTGCCAGCAGCCCGGCAGGGGGTATTCAAGTCAATCAGCCCCAGCATTTT
CASSPAGGIQVNQPQHF
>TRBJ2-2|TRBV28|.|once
TGTGCCAGCAGGCCACGACAGGCCGGGGCCGGGGAGCTGTTTTTT
CASRPRQAGAGELFF
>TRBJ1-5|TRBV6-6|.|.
TGTGCCAGCAGGCAGAAAATGGGTCAGCCCCAGCATTTT
CASRQKMGQPQHF
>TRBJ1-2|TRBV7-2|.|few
TGTGCCAGCAGCACCAGGGATACGGGCTACACCTTC
CASSTRDTGYTF
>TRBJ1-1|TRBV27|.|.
TGTGCCAGCAGTTTAACACGGAACACTGAAGCTTTCTTT
CASSLTRNTEAFF
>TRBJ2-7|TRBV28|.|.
TGTGCCAGCAGTTTTATCAGCGACTCCTACGAGCAGTACTTC
CASSFISDSYEQYF
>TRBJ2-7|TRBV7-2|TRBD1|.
TGTGCCAGCAGCTTATCAGGGGGCCTATCCTACGAGCAGTACTTC
CASSLSGGLSYEQYF
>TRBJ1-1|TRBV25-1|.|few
TGTGCCAGCAGTGGGAACACTGAAGCTTTCTTT
CASSGNTEAFF
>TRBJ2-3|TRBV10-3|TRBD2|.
TGTGCCATCAGCTCAGACGGGACAGGGGTCTCCGGACTAGCGGGATATACGCAGTATTTT
CAISSDGTGVSGLAGYTQYF
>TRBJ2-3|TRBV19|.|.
TGTGCCAGTAGCAACCCCCGACAGCCTAGCACAGATACGCAGTATTTT
CASSNPRQPSTDTQYF
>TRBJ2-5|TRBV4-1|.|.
TGCGCCAGCAGCCTTCAGGGGAAAGAGACCCAGTACTTC
CASSLQGKETQYF
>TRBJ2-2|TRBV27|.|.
TGTGCCAGCAGCCATACGGGGGCTCCGGGAAGGACCGGGGAGCTGTTTTTT
CASSHTGAPGRTGELFF
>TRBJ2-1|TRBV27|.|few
TGTGCCAGCAGTTTGGTCGGAAAATTCTACAATGAGCAGTTCTTC
CASSLVGKFYNEQFF
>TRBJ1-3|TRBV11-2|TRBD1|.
TGTGCCAGCAGCTTAGTCCCGACAGGGAGCACTGGAAACACCATATATTTT
CASSLVPTGSTGNTIYF
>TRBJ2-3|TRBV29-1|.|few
TGCAGCGGGGAAGGCACAGATACGCAGTATTTT
CSGEGTDTQYF
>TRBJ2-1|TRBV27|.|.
TGTGCCAGCAGTTTATGGGGAGCAAGCTCCTACAATGAGCAGTTCTTC
CASSLWGASSYNEQFF
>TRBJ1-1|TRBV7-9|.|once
TGTGCCAGCAGCTTTCCGTACGGACAGAACACTGAAGCTTTCTTT
CASSFPYGQNTEAFF
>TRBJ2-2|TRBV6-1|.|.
TGTGCCAGTTATAAGGGTAGGGACACCGGGGAGCTGTTTTTT
CASYKGRDTGELFF
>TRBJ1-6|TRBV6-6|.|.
TGTGCCAGCAGCCAGGGTGGGAATAATTCACCCCTCCACTTT
CASSQGGNNSPLHF
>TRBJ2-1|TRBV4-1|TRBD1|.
TGCGCCAGCAGTAACGACAGGGGGAACAATGAGCAGTTCTTC
CASSNDRGNNEQFF
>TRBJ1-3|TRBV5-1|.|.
TGCGCCAGCAAGTCGGACTATTTCTCTGGAAACACCATATATTTT
CASKSDYFSGNTIYF
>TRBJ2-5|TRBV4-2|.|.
TGTGCCAGCAGCCAGTGGGCCCTAGACTCAGAGACCCAGTACTTC
CASSQWALDSETQYF
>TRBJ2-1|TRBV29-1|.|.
TGCAGCGTTGAGAGCGTGAGGAAAGTCGATGAGCAGTTCTTC
CSVESVRKVDEQFF
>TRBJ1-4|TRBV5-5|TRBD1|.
TGTGCCAGCAGCAGGACAGGGGTGAGGGAAAAACTGTTTTTT
CASSRTGVREKLFF
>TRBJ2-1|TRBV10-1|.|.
TGCGCCAGCAGTGCATCAGGGGAGAACAATGAGCAGTTCTTC
CASSASGENNEQFF
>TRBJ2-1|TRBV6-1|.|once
TGTGCCAGCAGTCTCAGGGGCAATGAGCAGTTCTTC
CASSLRGNEQFF
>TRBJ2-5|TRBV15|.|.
TGTGCCACCAGCAGTACTAGGCGGGACCGGGAGACCCAGTACTTC
CATSSTRRDRETQYF
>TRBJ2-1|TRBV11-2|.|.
TGTGCCAGCAGCTTAGGACGCCTAGGTGAGCAGTTCTTC
CASSLGRLGEQFF
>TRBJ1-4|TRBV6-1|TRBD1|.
TGTGCCAGCAGTCTCGGACAGGGACGGGAAAAACTGTTTTTT
CASSLGQGREKLFF
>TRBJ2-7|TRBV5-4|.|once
TGTGCCAGCAGCTCCGGACGAATCGGCTCCTACGAGCAGTACTTC
CASSSGRIGSYEQYF
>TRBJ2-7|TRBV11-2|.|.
TGTGCCAGCAGCGTAAGCGGAAGCTACTACGAGCAGTACTTC
CASSVSGSYYEQYF
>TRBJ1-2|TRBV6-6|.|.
TGTGCCAGCAGCCCTAATACAGGGTATGGCTACACCTTC
CASSPNTGYGYTF
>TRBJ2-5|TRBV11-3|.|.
TGTGCCAGCAGCATAAATGTCCGGGAGACCCAGTACTTC
CASSINVRETQYF
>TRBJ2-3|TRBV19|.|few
TGTGCCAGTAGTATCGGGATCACAGATACGCAGTATTTT
CASSIGITDTQYF